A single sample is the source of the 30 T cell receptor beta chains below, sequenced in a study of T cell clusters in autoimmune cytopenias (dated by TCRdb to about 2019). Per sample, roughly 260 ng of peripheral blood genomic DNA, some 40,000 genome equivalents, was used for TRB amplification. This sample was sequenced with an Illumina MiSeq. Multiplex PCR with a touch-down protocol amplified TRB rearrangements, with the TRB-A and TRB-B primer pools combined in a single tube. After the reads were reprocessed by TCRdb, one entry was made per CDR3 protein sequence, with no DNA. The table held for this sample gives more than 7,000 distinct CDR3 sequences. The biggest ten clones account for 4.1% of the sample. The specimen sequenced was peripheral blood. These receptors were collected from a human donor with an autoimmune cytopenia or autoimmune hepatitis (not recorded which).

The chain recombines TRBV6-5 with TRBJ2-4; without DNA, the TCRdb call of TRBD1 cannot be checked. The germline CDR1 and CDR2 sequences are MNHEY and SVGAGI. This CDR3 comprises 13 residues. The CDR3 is CASSYRGRGIQYF.

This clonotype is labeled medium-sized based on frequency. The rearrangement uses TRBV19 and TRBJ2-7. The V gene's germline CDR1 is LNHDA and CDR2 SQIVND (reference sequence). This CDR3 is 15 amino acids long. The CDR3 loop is CASSILAGSSYEQYF.

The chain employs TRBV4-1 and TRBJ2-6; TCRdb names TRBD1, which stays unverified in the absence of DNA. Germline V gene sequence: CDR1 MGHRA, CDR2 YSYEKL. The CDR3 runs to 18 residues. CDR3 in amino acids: CASSPSDGGSSGANVLTF.

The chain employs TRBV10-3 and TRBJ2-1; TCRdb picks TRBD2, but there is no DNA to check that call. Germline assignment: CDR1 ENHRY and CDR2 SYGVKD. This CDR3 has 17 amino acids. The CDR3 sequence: CAISPITRLAGGNEQFF.

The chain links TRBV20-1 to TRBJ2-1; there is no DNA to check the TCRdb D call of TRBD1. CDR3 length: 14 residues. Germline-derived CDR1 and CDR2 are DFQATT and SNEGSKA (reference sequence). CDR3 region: CSAVADISYNEQFF.

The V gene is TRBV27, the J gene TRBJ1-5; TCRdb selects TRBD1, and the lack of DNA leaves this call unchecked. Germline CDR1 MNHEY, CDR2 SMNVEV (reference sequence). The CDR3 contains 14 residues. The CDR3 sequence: CASSPWDSNQPQHF.

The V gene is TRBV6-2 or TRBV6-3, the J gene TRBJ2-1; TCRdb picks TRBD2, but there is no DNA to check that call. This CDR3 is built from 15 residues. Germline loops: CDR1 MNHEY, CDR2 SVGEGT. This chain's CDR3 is CASSYLASPHNEQFF.

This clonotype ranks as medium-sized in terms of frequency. The chain's CDR3 is CASMASGRYEQYF. The genes are TRBV27 and TRBJ2-7; as DNA is missing, the TRBD2 call by TCRdb cannot be tested. The length of the CDR3 is 13 residues. CDR1 and CDR2 from the germline V gene are MNHEY and SMNVEV (reference sequence).

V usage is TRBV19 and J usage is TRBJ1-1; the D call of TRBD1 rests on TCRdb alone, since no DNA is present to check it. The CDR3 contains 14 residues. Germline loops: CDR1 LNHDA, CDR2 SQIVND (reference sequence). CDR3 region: CASSARTGVSEAFF.

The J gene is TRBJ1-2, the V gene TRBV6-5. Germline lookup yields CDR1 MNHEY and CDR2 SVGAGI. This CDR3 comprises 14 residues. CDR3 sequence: CASSEVEGAGGYTF.

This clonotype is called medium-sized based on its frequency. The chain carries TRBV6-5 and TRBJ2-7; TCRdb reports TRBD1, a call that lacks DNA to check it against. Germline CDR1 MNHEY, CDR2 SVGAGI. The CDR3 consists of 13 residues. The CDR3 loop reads CASSPPQGVRQYF.

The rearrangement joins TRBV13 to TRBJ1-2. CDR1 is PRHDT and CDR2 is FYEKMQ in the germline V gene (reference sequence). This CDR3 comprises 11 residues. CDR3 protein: CASSLMGGYTF.

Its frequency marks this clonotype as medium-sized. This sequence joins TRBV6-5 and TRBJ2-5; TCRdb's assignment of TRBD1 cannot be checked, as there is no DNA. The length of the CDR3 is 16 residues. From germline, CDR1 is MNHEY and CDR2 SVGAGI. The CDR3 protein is CASSFIGQGTPETQYF.

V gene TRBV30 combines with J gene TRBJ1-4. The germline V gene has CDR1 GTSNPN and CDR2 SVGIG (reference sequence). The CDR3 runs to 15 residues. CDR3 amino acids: CAWSASRFRREKLFF.

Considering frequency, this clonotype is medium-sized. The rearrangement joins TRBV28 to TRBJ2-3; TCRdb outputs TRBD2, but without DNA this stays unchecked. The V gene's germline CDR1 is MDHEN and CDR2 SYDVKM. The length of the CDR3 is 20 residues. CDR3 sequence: CASSYPSVKALAGEPDTQYF.

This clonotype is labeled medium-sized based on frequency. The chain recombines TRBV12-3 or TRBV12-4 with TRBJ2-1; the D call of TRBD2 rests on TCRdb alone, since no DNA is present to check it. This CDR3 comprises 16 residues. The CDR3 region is CASSPVSGLTGHEQFF.

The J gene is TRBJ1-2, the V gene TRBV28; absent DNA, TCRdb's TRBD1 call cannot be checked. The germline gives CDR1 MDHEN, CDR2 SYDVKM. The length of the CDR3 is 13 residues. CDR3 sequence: CASSFNRGYGYTF.

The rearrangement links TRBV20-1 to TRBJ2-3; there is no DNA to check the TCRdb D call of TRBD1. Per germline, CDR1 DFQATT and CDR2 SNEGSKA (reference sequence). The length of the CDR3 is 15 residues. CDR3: CSAPTSLSQGNTQYF.

The CDR3 loop is CASALAALEQYF. This chain joins TRBV28 and TRBJ2-7. Looked up from germline, CDR1 is MDHEN and CDR2 is SYDVKM. The CDR3 runs 12 residues.

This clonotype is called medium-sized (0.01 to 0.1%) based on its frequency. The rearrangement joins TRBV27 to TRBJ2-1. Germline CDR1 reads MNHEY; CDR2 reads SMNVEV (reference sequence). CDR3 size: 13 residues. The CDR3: CASSLSLGLEQFF.

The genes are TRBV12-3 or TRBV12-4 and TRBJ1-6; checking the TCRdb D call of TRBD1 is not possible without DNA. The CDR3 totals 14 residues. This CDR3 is CASRQDSYNSPLHF.

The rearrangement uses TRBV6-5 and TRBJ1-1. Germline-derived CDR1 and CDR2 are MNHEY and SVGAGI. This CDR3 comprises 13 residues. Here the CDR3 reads CASISGTDGGAFF.

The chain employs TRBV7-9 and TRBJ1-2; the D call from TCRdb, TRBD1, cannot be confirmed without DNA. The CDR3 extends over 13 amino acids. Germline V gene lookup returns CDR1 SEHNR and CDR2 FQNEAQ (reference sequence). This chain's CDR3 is CASSLGPLYGYTF.

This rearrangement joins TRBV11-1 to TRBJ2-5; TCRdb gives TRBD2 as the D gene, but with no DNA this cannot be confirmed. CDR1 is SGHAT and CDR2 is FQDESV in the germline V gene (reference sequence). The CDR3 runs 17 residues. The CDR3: CASSLGTSGTRRETQYF.

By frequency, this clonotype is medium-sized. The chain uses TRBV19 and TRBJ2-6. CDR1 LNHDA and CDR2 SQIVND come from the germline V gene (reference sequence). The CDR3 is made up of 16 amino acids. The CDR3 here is CASSAMSSSGANVLTF.

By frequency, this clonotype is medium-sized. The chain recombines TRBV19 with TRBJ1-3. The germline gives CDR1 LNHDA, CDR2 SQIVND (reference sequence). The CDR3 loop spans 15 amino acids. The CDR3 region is CASSRSDDSGNTIYF.

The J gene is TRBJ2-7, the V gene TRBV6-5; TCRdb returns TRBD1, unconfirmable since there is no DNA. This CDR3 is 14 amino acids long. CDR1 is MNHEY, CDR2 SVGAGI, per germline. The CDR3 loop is CASSYLGGVDEQYF.

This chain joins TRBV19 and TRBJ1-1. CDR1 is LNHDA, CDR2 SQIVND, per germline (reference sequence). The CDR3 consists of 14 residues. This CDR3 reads CASSIGRGGTEAFF. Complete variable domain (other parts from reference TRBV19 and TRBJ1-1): DGGITQSPKYLFRKEGQNVTLSCEQNLNHDAMYWYRQDPGQGLRLIYYSQIVNDFQKGDIAEGYSVSREKKESFPLTVTSAQKNPTAFYLCASSIGRGGTEAFFGQGTRLTVV.

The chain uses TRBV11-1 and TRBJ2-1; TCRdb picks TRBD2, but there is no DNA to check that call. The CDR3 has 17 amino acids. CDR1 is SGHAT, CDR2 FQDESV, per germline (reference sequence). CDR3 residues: CASSLGTSGRASNEQFF.

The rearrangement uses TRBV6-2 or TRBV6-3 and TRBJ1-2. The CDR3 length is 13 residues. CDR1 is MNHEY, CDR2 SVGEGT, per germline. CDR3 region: CATWTGLVGGYTF.